Listed here are 22 T cell receptor beta chains from one sample, sequenced in a study of post-analysis software for immune sequencing data. These receptors lack a known antigen. Included in the TCR beta cDNA libraries were unique molecular identifiers. TCRdb ran MiXCR on the PCR reads and lists one entry per CDR3 protein. Of under 650,000 distinct CDR3 sequences in the sample, 44% were seen once. Overall study findings and caveats: Patients carried four or five TRBV segments more frequently than controls did, and TRBV5-6, TRBV5-1 and TRBV20-1 were among them.

The sample consisted of blood. These receptors originate from a girl between 10 and 17 years old with multiple sclerosis.

The chain has TRBV12-3 or TRBV12-4 and TRBJ2-3, with TRBD2 matching over 7 bases. With 3 bases clipped from V and 5 bases from J, the junction kept 11 bases outside the gene matches. The CDR3 runs 16 residues. CDR3 sequence (DNA): TGTGCCAGCAGTTTCTACATGGCGGGAGCGGTAGATACGCAGTATTTT. This encodes CASSFYMAGAVDTQYF.

This clonotype was seen ten or more times. This chain joins TRBV6-5 and TRBJ2-7, with a weak D call TRBD1 (5 bases). V lost 0 bases, J lost 0 bases, and 9 bases lay in between. In germline, CDR1 is MNHEY, CDR2 SVGAGI. This CDR3 region has 15 residues. The DNA of the CDR3 is TGTGCCAGCAGTTACTCCTCCCAGGGCTCCTACGAGCAGTACTTC. Protein sequence: CASSYSSQGSYEQYF.

In regard to this clonotype: Mismatch with germline at one junction end may stem from a read error. V gene TRBV7-2 combines with J gene TRBJ2-1; tentative D call: TRBD1 (8 bases). This CDR3 region has 15 residues. The V gene's germline CDR1 is SGHTA and CDR2 FQGNSA. CDR3: CAGSPRDRRGGEQFF. The CDR3 nucleotides are TGTGCCGGCAGCCCCCGGGACAGGCGCGGGGGTGAGCAGTTCTTC.

J is TRBJ1-2 and V is TRBV12-3 or TRBV12-4; D remains ambiguous. The CDR3 is 11 amino acids. The V end lost 3 bases, the J end lost 6 bases, and 5 bases lay between the germline ends. For the CDR3, the DNA is TGTGCCAGCAGTTTTATAGATGGCTACACCTTC. It encodes CASSFIDGYTF.

The chain is built from TRBV20-1 and TRBJ2-3; 11 nucleotides agree with TRBD2. The CDR3 extends over 17 amino acids. Germline values: CDR1 DFQATT, CDR2 SNEGSKA (reference sequence). The ends lost 0 bases at V and 2 bases at J; junction bases unmatched: 7. For the CDR3, the DNA is TGCAGTGCTAGAGAAGTAGCGGGGGGGCCGATCACAGATACGCAGTATTTT. Its protein product is CSAREVAGGPITDTQYF.

This clonotype is a singleton in its sample. The chain joins TRBV5-1 to TRBJ1-2, with D unclear. With 1 base removed from V and 2 bases from J, the gap between germline ends came to 12 bases. The CDR3 totals 15 residues. Germline V gene data show CDR1 as SGHRS and CDR2 as YFSETQ. The CDR3 sequence is CASSLSSGLNYGYTF. The CDR3 nucleotides are TGCGCCAGCAGCTTGTCATCGGGCTTAAACTATGGCTACACCTTC.

The rearrangement uses TRBV20-1 and TRBJ2-7; TRBD2 aligns across 10 bases. CDR3 length: 16 amino acids. Trimming at V came to 3 bases and at J to 2 bases, leaving 10 bases not matched to a gene. Germline V lookup: CDR1 DFQATT, CDR2 SNEGSKA (reference sequence). The CDR3 sequence: CSASPLLAGDTYEQYF. The DNA of the CDR3 is TGCAGTGCTAGCCCCCTCCTAGCGGGGGATACCTACGAGCAGTACTTC.

V usage is TRBV29-1 and J usage is TRBJ2-3; D is tentatively TRBD1 or TRBD2 (6 bases each). The germline gives CDR1 SQVTM, CDR2 ANQGSEA. The CDR3 covers 15 residues. Trimming pared 3 bases from V and 4 bases from J, leaving 17 bases between. CDR3 DNA: TGCAGCGTTGAGGGAGGAGGCAGGGGCCCAGATACGCAGTATTTT. Translating it yields CSVEGGGRGPDTQYF.

The V call is TRBV5-1, the J call TRBJ2-1; TRBD2 matches 9 bases. V shed 2 bases and J 8 bases; nucleotides not matched to a gene: 8. CDR1 SGHRS and CDR2 YFSETQ come from the germline V gene. This CDR3 comprises 15 residues. The DNA for the CDR3 is TGCGCCAGCAGCTTCCAAGCGGGAGGACGGGATGAGCAGTTCTTC. This encodes CASSFQAGGRDEQFF.

This clonotype was counted between two and nine times. This chain uses TRBV10-3 with TRBJ2-7; D may correspond to TRBD1 or TRBD2 (5 bases each). Germline V gene sequence: CDR1 ENHRY, CDR2 SYGVKD. V was cut by 3 bases and J by 11 bases, with 11 bases left in between. The CDR3 consists of 11 residues. CDR3 DNA: TGTGCCATCAGTGACGGGGCAGGGAAGTACTTC. Translation: CAISDGAGKYF.

The V call is TRBV12-3 or TRBV12-4, the J call TRBJ1-6, with 7 bases that match TRBD1. This CDR3 has 14 residues. The J segment lost 7 bases and the V segment lost 5 bases, leaving 5 bases of the junction unmatched. The CDR3 spells CASSLQGMNSPLHF. The CDR3 region has the DNA TGTGCCAGCAGTCTACAGGGGATGAATTCACCCCTCCACTTT.

The chain has TRBV5-1 and TRBJ2-5; perhaps TRBD2 as D (6 bases). Per germline, CDR1 SGHRS and CDR2 YFSETQ. CDR3 length equals 15 residues. The V end lost 0 bases, the J end lost 10 bases, and 19 bases lay between the germline ends. Here the CDR3 reads CASSLVLGEEGNQYF. The CDR3 nucleotides are TGCGCCAGCAGCTTGGTGTTGGGGGAGGAAGGCAACCAGTACTTC.

This clonotype turned up a few times. The V and J genes are TRBV3-1 and TRBJ1-1, with D maybe TRBD1 (6 bases). Trimming took off 0 bases at V and 4 bases at J, with 12 bases between the two ends. CDR1 is LGHDT, CDR2 YNNKEL, per germline (reference sequence). This CDR3 contains 15 residues. CDR3 protein: CASSQEGQGSTEAFF. The CDR3 DNA sequence: TGTGCCAGCAGCCAAGAAGGCCAGGGGAGCACTGAAGCTTTCTTT. The complete variable domain, with remaining parts taken from reference TRBV3-1 and TRBJ1-1, reads DTAVSQTPKYLVTQMGNDKSIKCEQNLGHDTMYWYKQDSKKFLKIMFSYNNKELIINETVPNRFSPKSPDKAHLNLHINSLELGDSAVYFCASSQEGQGSTEAFFGQGTRLTVV.

The chain is built from TRBV5-5 and TRBJ1-5; 10 bases agree with TRBD1. The V segment lost 6 bases and the J segment 5 bases; nucleotides outside the gene matches: 8. Germline V gene lookup returns CDR1 SGHKS and CDR2 YYEKEE (reference sequence). CDR3 length: 15 amino acids. As DNA, the CDR3 is TGTGCCAGCAAACTGACAGGGGGCATGGATCAGCCCCAGCATTTT. Translating gives CASKLTGGMDQPQHF.

J is TRBJ2-1 and V is TRBV29-1; 14 positions agree with TRBD2. CDR3 length: 17 residues. CDR1 is SQVTM, CDR2 ANQGSEA, per germline. V trimming: 6 bases; J trimming: 3 bases; junction bases outside the gene matches: 10. CDR3 in DNA: TGCAGCGTCTCGACTAGCGGGAGGGCCATGGACTACAATGAGCAGTTCTTC. It encodes CSVSTSGRAMDYNEQFF.

CDR3 nucleotides: TGCAGTGCTAGAAGCAGCGGGCGTCTCACAGATACGCAGTATTTT. Protein sequence: CSARSSGRLTDTQYF. The chain uses TRBV20-1 and TRBJ2-3; TRBD2 might be the D (6 bases). Trimming shortened V by 2 bases and J by 2 bases, and 14 bases separated the two germline ends. CDR1 and CDR2 from the germline V gene are DFQATT and SNEGSKA (reference sequence). CDR3 length: 15 residues.

The table lists this clonotype with a few counts. The chain couples TRBV20-1 to TRBJ2-1, with 14 bases lining up with TRBD2. V gave up 5 bases and J gave up 6 bases; unmatched junction bases: 0. This CDR3 comprises 13 residues. CDR1 is DFQATT, CDR2 SNEGSKA, per germline (reference sequence). CDR3 sequence (DNA): TGCAGTGCTGGACTAGCGGGGGGCAATGAGCAGTTCTTC. It is translated as CSAGLAGGNEQFF.

With respect to this clonotype: The junction shows a germline mismatch at one end, possibly a read error. The V and J genes are TRBV6-5 and TRBJ1-2; weak D call: TRBD1 (5 bases). The germline V gene has CDR1 MNHEY and CDR2 SVGAGI. The CDR3 runs to 13 residues. CDR3 nucleotide sequence: TGTGCCAGCAGCTCCCTGGGGCCCTATGGATACACCTTC. Translating it yields CASSSLGPYGYTF.

This chain joins TRBV7-9 and TRBJ2-7; no definite D call. Trimming shortened V by 8 bases and J by 2 bases, and 10 bases separated the two germline ends. The CDR3 loop spans 12 amino acids. CDR1 and CDR2 (germline): SEHNR, FQNEAQ (reference sequence). The CDR3 spells CASSPYPYEQYF. DNA for the CDR3: TGTGCCAGCTCCCCGTATCCCTACGAGCAGTACTTC.

V gene TRBV20-1 combines with J gene TRBJ2-1, with a possible D match to TRBD2 (5 bases). This CDR3 has 15 amino acids. Germline lookup yields CDR1 DFQATT and CDR2 SNEGSKA (reference sequence). Trimming pared 5 bases from V and 0 bases from J, leaving 14 bases between. CDR3 sequence (DNA): TGCAGTGCTCGCGGACTTTCGAGCTCCTACAATGAGCAGTTCTTC. This codes for CSARGLSSSYNEQFF.

The chain employs TRBV20-1 and TRBJ1-2; no clear D gene. This CDR3 spans 14 amino acids. CDR1 DFQATT and CDR2 SNEGSKA come from the germline V gene (reference sequence). V lost 0 bases, J lost 6 bases, and 14 bases lay in between. The CDR3 DNA is TGCAGTGCTAGAGATAGGAAATCTGAGAATGGCTACACCTTC. This encodes CSARDRKSENGYTF.

The chain combines TRBV29-1 with TRBJ1-1; 7 positions agree with TRBD1. V lost 4 bases, J lost 3 bases, and 11 bases stayed unmatched. CDR1 and CDR2 from the germline V gene are SQVTM and ANQGSEA. This CDR3 contains 15 residues. The chain's CDR3 is CSVGNGGGWDTEAFF. Here the CDR3 DNA reads TGCAGCGTTGGGAACGGAGGGGGCTGGGACACTGAAGCTTTCTTT.